This TCR beta chain is drawn from a study of T cells in Graves' hyperthyroidism and ophthalmopathy. The study, taken as a whole, reports: In simple terms, a model built on 13 V-J features told ophthalmopathy apart from stable hyperthyroidism.

RNA transcripts yielded amplified TCR beta CDR3 regions. First-round RT-PCR of the TCR CDR3 relied on the HTBI primer set. TCRdb passed the multiplex PCR reads through MiXCR, listing each CDR3 protein once. Altogether about 400,000 distinct CDR3 sequences are present, around a quarter being singletons, with the ten largest covering more than 60%. The CDR3 sequence is 13 residues long. V shed 2 bases and J shed 1 base, with 2 bases lying between them. Comments on this clonotype: No antigen is known for it.

Sequences were obtained from blood. The sequence was collected from a man aged 50 to 60 with Graves' hyperthyroidism. The V gene is TRBV12-3 or TRBV12-4, the J gene TRBJ2-2; D is ambiguous. CDR3 loop: CASSLWNTGELFF. CDR3 coding DNA: TGTGCCAGCAGTTTATGGAACACCGGGGAGCTGTTTTTT.